The clone carrying this TCR beta chain was found many times. Template material for amplifying TCR beta CDR3 regions consisted of RNA transcripts. HTBI primers were used for first-round RT-PCR of the TCR CDR3. TCRdb independently ran MiXCR on the multiplex PCR reads; one entry per CDR3 protein. Here the sample spans 550,000 to 800,000 distinct CDR3 sequences, roughly 17% being singletons. The data originate from a study of T cells in Graves' hyperthyroidism and ophthalmopathy. The CDR3 contains 13 residues. From germline, CDR1 is SQVTM and CDR2 ANQGSEA. The ends were cut back, 4 bases at V and 4 bases at J, with 11 bases in the middle.

The receptor was derived from a man between 50 and 59 years old with Graves' hyperthyroidism. Sequenced sample: blood. The chain couples TRBV29-1 to TRBJ1-5; D gene ambiguous. This chain's CDR3 is CSVADGDNQPQHF. CDR3 nucleotide sequence: TGCAGCGTTGCCGACGGTGATAATCAGCCCCAGCATTTT.